The rows below give T cell receptor beta chains drawn from one sample of a study of identical twins. TCRdb reanalysed the 5' RACE reads using MiXCR and keeps one entry per CDR3 protein. The sample records roughly 710,000 distinct CDR3 sequences, over 5% being singletons. Sequenced sample: naive T cells sorted from blood. The origin of the receptors is a man aged 18 to 29 in good health. Both conserved end residues are part of each CDR3. Fields, in order: CDR3 protein, CDR3 DNA, clone size, J gene, D gene, V gene. D genes are given only for firm matches. Size is stated for part of the rows, as once, few or many counts, or as a class when the clone is expanded.

CDR3aa: CASSQGPGTSGHSYNEQFF
CDR3nt: TGTGCCAGCAGCCAAGGGCCCGGGACTAGCGGGCACTCCTACAATGAGCAGTTCTTC
abundance: -
j_gene: TRBJ2-1
d_gene: TRBD2
v_gene: TRBV3-1

CDR3aa: CASSRDGTYGYTF
CDR3nt: TGTGCCAGCAGCCGGGACGGGACCTATGGCTACACCTTC
abundance: few
j_gene: TRBJ1-2
d_gene: -
v_gene: TRBV11-2

CDR3aa: CAILPSGASTDTQYF
CDR3nt: TGTGCCATCCTGCCTAGCGGGGCTAGCACAGATACGCAGTATTTT
abundance: few
j_gene: TRBJ2-3
d_gene: TRBD2
v_gene: TRBV10-3

CDR3aa: CASSLNPANKNTEAFF
CDR3nt: TGCGCCAGCAGCCTAAACCCCGCTAACAAGAACACTGAAGCTTTCTTT
abundance: many
j_gene: TRBJ1-1
d_gene: -
v_gene: TRBV5-1

CDR3aa: CASSSSGPPRNEQFF
CDR3nt: TGTGCCAGCAGCTCCTCCGGGCCCCCGAGGAATGAGCAGTTCTTC
abundance: -
j_gene: TRBJ2-1
d_gene: -
v_gene: TRBV7-9

CDR3aa: CSVQLAGANIKYNEQFF
CDR3nt: TGCAGCGTTCAACTAGCGGGAGCTAATATCAAATACAATGAGCAGTTCTTC
abundance: many
j_gene: TRBJ2-1
d_gene: TRBD2
v_gene: TRBV29-1

CDR3aa: CASSLIKGGDTEAFF
CDR3nt: TGTGCCAGCAGTTTGATAAAGGGGGGGGACACTGAAGCTTTCTTT
abundance: -
j_gene: TRBJ1-1
d_gene: -
v_gene: TRBV27

CDR3aa: CASSSPSSGIAKNIQYF
CDR3nt: TGTGCCAGCAGTTCCCCCTCTAGCGGGATCGCCAAAAACATTCAGTACTTC
abundance: few
j_gene: TRBJ2-4
d_gene: TRBD2
v_gene: TRBV28

CDR3aa: CASSLVQGDSPLHF
CDR3nt: TGTGCCAGCAGCTTGGTGCAGGGTGATTCACCCCTCCACTTT
abundance: few
j_gene: TRBJ1-6
d_gene: -
v_gene: TRBV5-4

CDR3aa: CAWSFGSTDTQYF
CDR3nt: TGTGCCTGGAGTTTCGGGAGCACAGATACGCAGTATTTT
abundance: few
j_gene: TRBJ2-3
d_gene: -
v_gene: TRBV30

CDR3aa: CASSPRGPRRDEKLFF
CDR3nt: TGTGCCAGCTCACCACGAGGTCCGCGTCGGGATGAAAAACTGTTTTTT
abundance: -
j_gene: TRBJ1-4
d_gene: -
v_gene: TRBV18

CDR3aa: CASGDRKNTEAFF
CDR3nt: TGCGCCAGCGGGGATCGGAAGAACACTGAAGCTTTCTTT
abundance: -
j_gene: TRBJ1-1
d_gene: -
v_gene: TRBV5-1

CDR3aa: CSARRGGRQETQYF
CDR3nt: TGCAGTGCTAGACGCGGGGGCCGCCAAGAGACCCAGTACTTC
abundance: few
j_gene: TRBJ2-5
d_gene: -
v_gene: TRBV20-1

CDR3aa: CASSYNAHEAFF
CDR3nt: TGTGCCAGCAGTTACAATGCCCATGAAGCTTTCTTT
abundance: few
j_gene: TRBJ1-1
d_gene: -
v_gene: TRBV6-2/TRBV6-3

CDR3aa: CAISARDAYGYTF
CDR3nt: TGTGCCATCAGTGCCAGGGACGCCTATGGCTACACCTTC
abundance: many
j_gene: TRBJ1-2
d_gene: -
v_gene: TRBV10-3

CDR3aa: CASSDDRGGANVLTF
CDR3nt: TGTGCCAGCAGCGACGACAGGGGGGGGGCCAACGTCCTGACTTTC
abundance: -
j_gene: TRBJ2-6
d_gene: TRBD1
v_gene: TRBV3-1

CDR3aa: CSANAKVDTSTDTQYF
CDR3nt: TGCAGTGCGAACGCCAAGGTGGACACTAGCACAGATACGCAGTATTTT
abundance: -
j_gene: TRBJ2-3
d_gene: -
v_gene: TRBV20-1

CDR3aa: CAWSGQGRSSYNEQFF
CDR3nt: TGTGCCTGGAGTGGACAGGGAAGAAGCTCCTACAATGAGCAGTTCTTC
abundance: few
j_gene: TRBJ2-1
d_gene: TRBD1
v_gene: TRBV30

CDR3aa: CASSIYRDRLSGELFF
CDR3nt: TGTGCCAGCAGTATCTACCGGGACAGACTCTCCGGGGAGCTGTTTTTT
abundance: many
j_gene: TRBJ2-2
d_gene: TRBD1
v_gene: TRBV12-3/TRBV12-4

CDR3aa: CASSRDRGRRGSSYGYTF
CDR3nt: TGTGCCAGCAGCAGAGACAGGGGGCGGCGGGGTAGTAGTTATGGCTACACCTTC
abundance: -
j_gene: TRBJ1-2
d_gene: TRBD1
v_gene: TRBV11-2

CDR3aa: CSASEPVKETQYF
CDR3nt: TGCAGTGCTAGTGAACCGGTAAAGGAGACCCAGTACTTC
abundance: many
j_gene: TRBJ2-5
d_gene: -
v_gene: TRBV20-1

CDR3aa: CASSLVTGGVYEQYF
CDR3nt: TGCGCCAGCAGCTTGGTCACAGGGGGCGTCTACGAGCAGTACTTC
abundance: many
j_gene: TRBJ2-7
d_gene: TRBD1
v_gene: TRBV5-1